The T cell receptor (beta chain) described here comes from a study of technical replicates of blood from a handful of donors. TCRdb keeps only in-frame clones here, not all; method: immunoSEQ multiplex PCR. The sample has about 63,000 clones; roughly 86% are singletons. CDR3 length equals 11 residues. Trimming removed 7 bases from V and 6 bases from J, with 9 bases in between. Germline V gene data show CDR1 as SQVTM and CDR2 as ANQGSEA. The sequence was obtained from a human donor in good health. Some clones in this sample may be carry-over from other donors' samples. V and J are TRBV29-1 and TRBJ2-2; D unresolved. The sample consisted of PBMCs. CDR3 in amino acids: CSAHNAGELFF. The CDR3 DNA reads TGCAGCGCACATAACGCCGGGGAGCTGTTTTTT.